This T cell receptor beta chain was captured in a study of blood T cell repertoires in COVID-19 (TCRdb year 2020). Study-wide context: The collaborator samples originated in the United States, Italy and Spain and spanned the acute and convalescent phases of COVID-19. A de-identified subject ID, COVID-19 status, age in years and sex were almost always included in the sample metadata. The dataset comprised deeply sampled blood TCRbeta repertoires from subjects exposed to, actively infected with, or recovered from COVID-19. HLA class I and class II types, where available, came from metadata supplied by the sample provider rather than from assay-based typing. Samples were obtained from the ongoing ImmuneRACE study (first 160 participants) and from about 1,300 subjects provided by 6 global collaborators. A freely available public database, intended as a resource for researchers studying the immune response to SARS-CoV-2, is where the repertoires were released. The prospective study material was composed of cDNA or gDNA derived from T cells, B-cell-depleted T cells, or PBMCs.

Collaborating institutions collected whole blood in K2EDTA tubes following their own protocols. For TCRbeta analysis, collaborator samples were shipped as frozen whole blood, as isolated PBMCs, or as DNA extracted from either sample type. TCRbeta CDR3 regions were amplified from genomic DNA by means of the immunoSEQ Assay, a bias-controlled multiplex PCR. The authors' analysis ran thus. The number of nucleated cells in each sample was estimated by amplification of reference gene primers within the assay. To quantify the absolute abundance of each unique TCRbeta CDR3 rearrangement, sequence reads were collapsed and filtered. Productive Simpson clonality was computed per sample as the square root of Simpson's diversity index over productive rearrangements. In TCRdb, the immuneACCESS table is reduced to in-frame sequences with V and J assigned. These tables do not hold every clone; where another copy was compared, an unresolved V gene accounts for under half, and the others remain unexplained. V and J calls and clone size come straight from that table; D and trimming were deduced from the DNA. Across this sample there are some 50,000 clones, with around 90% seen only once. The ten largest clonotypes hold less than 4% of the sample.

The CDR3 sequence holds 12 residues, the cysteine and phenylalanine included. The entry retains the CDR3 DNA only, 36 bases that are in frame from base 1. The trim is 3 bases for V and 14 bases for J, with a gap of 17 bases between the germline ends. CDR1 DFQATT and CDR2 SNEGSKA are derived from the germline V gene (reference sequence). In this sample, this clone turned up a few times. What antigen it recognizes has not been identified. Nothing much larger sits one base from this clone, and base qualities are not available. What the work shows at the level of the full study, not this receptor alone: How much clinical and demographic metadata was included differed by source and by participant, and the metadata was provided uncurated.

Material for sequencing was peripheral blood. The clonotype was recovered from a human donor in a cohort sampled during active COVID-19. The sequence links TRBV20-1 to TRBJ1-3, with no reliable assignment of the D segment. The CDR3 reads as follows: CSASSGGVALYF. In nucleotide form, the sequence is TGCAGTGCTAGTTCTGGCGGGGTCGCCCTATATTTT.